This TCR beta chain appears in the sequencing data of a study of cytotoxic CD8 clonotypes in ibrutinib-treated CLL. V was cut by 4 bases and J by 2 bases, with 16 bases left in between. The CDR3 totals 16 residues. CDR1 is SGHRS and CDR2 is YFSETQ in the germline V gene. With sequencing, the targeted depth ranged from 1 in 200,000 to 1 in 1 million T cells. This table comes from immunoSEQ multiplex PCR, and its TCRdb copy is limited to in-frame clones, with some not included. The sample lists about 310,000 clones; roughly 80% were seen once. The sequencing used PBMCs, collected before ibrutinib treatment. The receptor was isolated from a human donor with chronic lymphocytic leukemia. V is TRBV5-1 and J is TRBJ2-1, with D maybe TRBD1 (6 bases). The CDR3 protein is CASSTTGVVAYNEQFF. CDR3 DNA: TGCGCCAGCAGCACGACAGGCGTAGTCGCCTACAATGAGCAGTTCTTC.